This TCR beta chain was profiled in a study of shared clonotypes between healthy human individuals. The repertoire was sequenced with immunoSEQ multiplex PCR; TCRdb's copy has only in-frame clones and lacks some. The sample has approximately 500,000 clones; 96% are singletons. Trimming stripped 2 bases from V and 7 bases from J, with 11 bases between. CDR1 and CDR2 from the germline V gene are KGHSY and FQNENV. The CDR3 loop spans 13 amino acids. The origin of this receptor is a woman under 40 in good health. Sequencing was done on a sample of naive CD4+ T cells sorted from blood. Subset in this sample: CD45RA+ positively selected. The J gene is TRBJ1-2, the V gene TRBV16; no reliable D call. In DNA form, the CDR3 reads TGTGCCAGCAGCCAAAACAGTAATCTTGGCTACACCTTC. Its translation is CASSQNSNLGYTF. The entire variable domain, with the rest obtained from reference TRBV16 and TRBJ1-2, is as follows: GEEVAQTPKHLVRGEGQKAKLYCAPIKGHSYVFWYQQVLKNEFKFLISFQNENVFDETGMPKERFSAKCLPNSPCSLEIQATKLEDSAVYFCASSQNSNLGYTFGSGTRLTVV.